The clone carrying this T cell receptor beta chain was detected only a few times. Its antigen is as yet unknown. These data are taken from a study of T cell responses to AZD1222 COVID-19 vaccine. Study overall: Investigators merged groups given second doses at roughly 4 or roughly 12 weeks. Study-level points and caveats: Clonal diversity was possibly underestimated, and white British individuals and females predominated among donors. At 160-218 and 743-854, vaccine-associated CD4 TCRs were dominant, and they spanned spike. Only a handful of people who got AZD1222 tested seropositive at baseline.

Unmatched junction bases numbered 2, after V lost 5 bases and J lost 5 bases. The CDR3 sequence is 14 residues long. CDR1 is MNHNY, CDR2 SVGAGI, per germline (reference sequence). Measured with immunoSEQ multiplex PCR; TCRdb has only the in-frame clones, and not every one. The sample has around 100,000 clones, about 87% seen once; the top ten hold about 2%. This chain links TRBV6-6 with TRBJ2-2; 10 bases are shared with TRBD2. The sequences come from peripheral blood, collected on day 0 of AZD1222 vaccination. The sequence came from an adult in good health. The CDR3 bases are TGTGCCAGCAGTACTAGCGGGGAGACCGGGGAGCTGTTTTTT. It codes for CASSTSGETGELFF.